The clone carrying this T cell receptor beta chain has just a few counts. Its matching antigen is unknown. Time point reported: pre-sensitization, week 0. Described treatment: therapeutic diphenylcyclopropenone sensitization with weekly scalp DPC. Sample donors consisted of patients with alopecia, aged 18 to 70 years, who were suitable for DPC. The data originate from a study of human T cells and chemical hapten exposure. Regarding the study as a whole: The formation of large CDR3 similarity clusters by expanded TCRs significantly exceeded that of controls.

For the library, individual cDNA molecules each received unique molecular identifiers. TCRdb analysed the RACE reads with MiXCR anew, one entry per CDR3 protein. In the table there are 52,000 or so distinct CDR3 sequences, approximately 9.9% of which are singletons. Unmatched junction bases numbered 4, after V lost 4 bases and J lost 3 bases. The germline gives CDR1 SGDLS, CDR2 YYNGEE. CDR3 length: 15 residues. The chain carries TRBV9 and TRBJ2-1; 10 bases align to TRBD1. The material sequenced was whole blood, taken in connection with sensitization to the hapten diphenylcyclopropenone (DPC). This TCR came from a man between 35 and 55 years old with alopecia areata. Some clones in this sample may be carry-over from other donors' samples. This CDR3 is CASSNRDRGYNEQFF. CDR3 DNA: TGTGCCAGCAGCAACAGGGACAGGGGCTACAATGAGCAGTTCTTC.